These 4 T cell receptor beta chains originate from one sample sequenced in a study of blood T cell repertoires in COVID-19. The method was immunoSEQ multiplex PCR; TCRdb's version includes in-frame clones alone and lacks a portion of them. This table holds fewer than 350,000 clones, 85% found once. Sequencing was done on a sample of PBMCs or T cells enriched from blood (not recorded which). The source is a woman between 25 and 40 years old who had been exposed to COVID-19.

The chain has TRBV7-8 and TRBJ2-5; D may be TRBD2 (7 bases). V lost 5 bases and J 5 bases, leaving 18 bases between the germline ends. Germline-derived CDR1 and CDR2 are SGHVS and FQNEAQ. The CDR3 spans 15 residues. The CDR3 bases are TGTGCCAGCAGCACCTCCGGGGGGCCACGGGAGACCCAGTACTTC. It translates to CASSTSGGPRETQYF.

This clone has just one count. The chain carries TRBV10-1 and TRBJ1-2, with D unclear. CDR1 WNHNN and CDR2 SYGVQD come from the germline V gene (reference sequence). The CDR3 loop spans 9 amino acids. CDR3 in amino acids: CREDYGYTF. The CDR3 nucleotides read TGCCGGGAGGACTATGGCTACACCTTC.

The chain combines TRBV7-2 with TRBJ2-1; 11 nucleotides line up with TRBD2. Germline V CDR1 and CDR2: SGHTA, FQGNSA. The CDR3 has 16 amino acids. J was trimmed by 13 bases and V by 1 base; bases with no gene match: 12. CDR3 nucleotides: TGTGCCAGCAGCTTAGGCCCTAGCGGGGGGCTAGGTGAACAGTTCTTC. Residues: CASSLGPSGGLGEQFF.

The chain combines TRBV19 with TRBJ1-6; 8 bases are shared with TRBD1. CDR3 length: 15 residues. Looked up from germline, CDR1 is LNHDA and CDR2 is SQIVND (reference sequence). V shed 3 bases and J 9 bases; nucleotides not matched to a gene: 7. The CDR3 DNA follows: TGTGCCAGTAGTATCGGACAGGGCAGTGTTTCACCCCTCCACTTT. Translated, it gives CASSIGQGSVSPLHF.